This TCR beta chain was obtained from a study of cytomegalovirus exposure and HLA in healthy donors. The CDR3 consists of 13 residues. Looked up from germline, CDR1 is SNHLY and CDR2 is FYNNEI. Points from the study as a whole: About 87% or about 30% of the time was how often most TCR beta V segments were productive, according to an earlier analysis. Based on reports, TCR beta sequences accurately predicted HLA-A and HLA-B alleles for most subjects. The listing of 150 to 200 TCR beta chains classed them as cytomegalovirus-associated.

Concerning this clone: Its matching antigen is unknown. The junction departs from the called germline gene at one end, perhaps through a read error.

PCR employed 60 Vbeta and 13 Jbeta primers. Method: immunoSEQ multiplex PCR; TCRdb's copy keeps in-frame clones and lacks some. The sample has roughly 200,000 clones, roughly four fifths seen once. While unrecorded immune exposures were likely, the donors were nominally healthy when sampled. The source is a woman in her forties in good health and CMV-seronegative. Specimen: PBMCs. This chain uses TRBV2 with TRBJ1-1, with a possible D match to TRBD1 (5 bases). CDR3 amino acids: CASRGQTNIEAFF. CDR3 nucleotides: TGTGCCAGCAGAGGACAAACGAACATTGAAGCTTTCTTT.